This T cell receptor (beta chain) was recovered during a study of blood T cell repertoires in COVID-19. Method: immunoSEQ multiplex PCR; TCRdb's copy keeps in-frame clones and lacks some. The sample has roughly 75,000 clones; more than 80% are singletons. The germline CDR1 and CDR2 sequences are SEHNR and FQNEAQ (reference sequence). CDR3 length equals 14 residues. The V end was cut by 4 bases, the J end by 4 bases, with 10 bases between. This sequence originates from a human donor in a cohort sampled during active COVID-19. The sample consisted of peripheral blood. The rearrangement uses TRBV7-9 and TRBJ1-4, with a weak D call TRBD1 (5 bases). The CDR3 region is CASSSTVLNEKLFF. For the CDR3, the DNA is TGTGCCAGCAGCTCGACAGTGCTTAATGAAAAACTGTTTTTT.